Listed below are T cell receptor beta chains from one sample, sequenced in a study of PD-1 blockade in classical Hodgkin lymphoma. Generated by immunoSEQ multiplex PCR, the TCRdb table keeps only in-frame clones and is missing some. The data show 25,000 to 30,000 clones, 88% seen once. This material consisted of CD8+ T cells from blood, taken at baseline. These receptors all come from a human donor with classical Hodgkin lymphoma. CDR3s include the opening cysteine and the closing phenylalanine or tryptophan. D genes are given only for firm matches. The size field is filled for only some rows; it gives once, few, many or a size class.

d_call: TRBD1; clone_size: -; j_call: TRBJ1-1; v_call: TRBV15; cdr3_nt: TGTGCCACCAGCAGAGCACAGGGGCTGAACACTGAAGCTTTCTTT; cdr3_aa: CATSRAQGLNTEAFF
d_call: -; clone_size: -; j_call: TRBJ1-5; v_call: TRBV10-1; cdr3_nt: TGCGCCAGCATTGGGCCCGGCAGGAACTTGTTATGTGGCAGCAATCAGCCCCAGCATTTT; cdr3_aa: CASIGPGRNLLCGSNQPQHF
d_call: TRBD2; clone_size: -; j_call: TRBJ2-1; v_call: TRBV10-2; cdr3_nt: TGCGCCAGCACCGGGACTAGCGGGAGGCTCTTGTACAATGAGCAGTTCTTC; cdr3_aa: CASTGTSGRLLYNEQFF
d_call: TRBD2; clone_size: -; j_call: TRBJ2-1; v_call: TRBV7-6; cdr3_nt: TGTGCCAGCAGCCCCCTTTTTGCGGGAGGGCACTACAATGAGCAGTTCTTC; cdr3_aa: CASSPLFAGGHYNEQFF
d_call: TRBD2; clone_size: -; j_call: TRBJ2-7; v_call: TRBV10-3; cdr3_nt: TGTGCCATCGGACTAGCGGACAGCTACGAGCAGTACTTC; cdr3_aa: CAIGLADSYEQYF
d_call: -; clone_size: -; j_call: TRBJ1-5; v_call: TRBV4-1; cdr3_nt: TGCGCCAGCAGCCAAGGTCTCGGAGGCAATCAGCCCCAGCATTTT; cdr3_aa: CASSQGLGGNQPQHF
d_call: -; clone_size: -; j_call: TRBJ2-4; v_call: TRBV9; cdr3_nt: TGTGCCAGCAGCGTAGATACCGAAAACATTCAGTACTTC; cdr3_aa: CASSVDTENIQYF
d_call: -; clone_size: few; j_call: TRBJ2-7; v_call: TRBV19; cdr3_nt: TGTGCCAGTAGTGCGGGTGGGGGTCTCTACTACGAGCAGTACTTC; cdr3_aa: CASSAGGGLYYEQYF
d_call: -; clone_size: -; j_call: TRBJ1-2; v_call: TRBV10-2; cdr3_nt: TGCGCCAGCAGTGAGAGAAGCCAGGGGACCTTCGGCTACACCTTC; cdr3_aa: CASSERSQGTFGYTF
d_call: -; clone_size: -; j_call: TRBJ2-7; v_call: TRBV5-4; cdr3_nt: TGTGCCAGCAGCTTGGGGGGAGAGGGATCCGAGCAGTACTTC; cdr3_aa: CASSLGGEGSEQYF
d_call: -; clone_size: -; j_call: TRBJ2-7; v_call: TRBV28; cdr3_nt: TGTGCCAGCTTCGGAGGGCCTCGGGAGCAGTACTTC; cdr3_aa: CASFGGPREQYF
d_call: -; clone_size: -; j_call: TRBJ1-2; v_call: TRBV5-1; cdr3_nt: TGCGCCAGCAGCTTGGAAACGCGCGGCAGGAACTATGGCTACACCTTC; cdr3_aa: CASSLETRGRNYGYTF
d_call: -; clone_size: -; j_call: TRBJ2-7; v_call: TRBV30; cdr3_nt: TGTGCCTGGAGAGGGGGGAGACGGGAGCTGAGAATCGAGCAGTACTTC; cdr3_aa: CAWRGGRRELRIEQYF
d_call: -; clone_size: -; j_call: TRBJ1-1; v_call: TRBV28; cdr3_nt: TGTGCCAGCAGTTTAAGCGGGAACACTGAAGCTTTCTTT; cdr3_aa: CASSLSGNTEAFF
d_call: -; clone_size: -; j_call: TRBJ2-1; v_call: TRBV7-2; cdr3_nt: TGTGCCAGCAGGAGTGGGTGGGAGGATTCCAATGAGCAGTTCTTC; cdr3_aa: CASRSGWEDSNEQFF
d_call: -; clone_size: -; j_call: TRBJ2-6; v_call: TRBV5-1; cdr3_nt: TGCGCCAGCACGCTGGATCCCCGCTCTGGGGCCAACGTCCTGACTTTC; cdr3_aa: CASTLDPRSGANVLTF
d_call: -; clone_size: once; j_call: TRBJ2-5; v_call: TRBV13; cdr3_nt: TGTGCCAGCAGCTTAGAGGGACCTGGGGAGACCCAGTACTTC; cdr3_aa: CASSLEGPGETQYF
d_call: -; clone_size: -; j_call: TRBJ2-1; v_call: TRBV30; cdr3_nt: TGTGCCTGGAAAGGGTTGATGGTAGCTGAGCAGTTCTTC; cdr3_aa: CAWKGLMVAEQFF
d_call: -; clone_size: -; j_call: TRBJ2-5; v_call: TRBV28; cdr3_nt: TGTGCCAGCAGTTTATTCGCACAACAAGAGACCCAGTACTTC; cdr3_aa: CASSLFAQQETQYF
d_call: TRBD2; clone_size: -; j_call: TRBJ2-1; v_call: TRBV7-2; cdr3_nt: TGTGCCAGCAGCTCGAGTGGGGGGGGTGAGCAGTTCTTC; cdr3_aa: CASSSSGGGEQFF
d_call: TRBD1; clone_size: -; j_call: TRBJ1-2; v_call: TRBV5-6; cdr3_nt: TGTGCCAGCAGCTTGGCCGGGACAGAGAATAACTATGGCTACACCTTC; cdr3_aa: CASSLAGTENNYGYTF
d_call: TRBD2; clone_size: -; j_call: TRBJ2-7; v_call: TRBV7-9; cdr3_nt: TGTGCCAGCAGTCCTCCTGGGACTAGCGGGAGTTCGTCCTACGAGCAGTACTTC; cdr3_aa: CASSPPGTSGSSSYEQYF
d_call: TRBD1; clone_size: -; j_call: TRBJ1-3; v_call: TRBV27; cdr3_nt: TGTGCCAGCAGTTCTGGGAGCCTACCGGGACAGCCCTTCTCTGGAAACACCATATATTTT; cdr3_aa: CASSSGSLPGQPFSGNTIYF
d_call: TRBD1; clone_size: -; j_call: TRBJ2-1; v_call: TRBV2; cdr3_nt: TGTGCCAGCAGTGAGACAGGGCCCCAGGCTGTTGATGAGCAGTTCTTC; cdr3_aa: CASSETGPQAVDEQFF
d_call: -; clone_size: -; j_call: TRBJ2-3; v_call: TRBV6-1; cdr3_nt: TGTGCCAGCAGTGAAGAGGAGAGGTCAGATACGCAGTATTTT; cdr3_aa: CASSEEERSDTQYF
d_call: -; clone_size: -; j_call: TRBJ1-5; v_call: TRBV30; cdr3_nt: TGTGCCTGGAGTGTAGGGCCGGATAATCAGCCCCAGCATTTT; cdr3_aa: CAWSVGPDNQPQHF
d_call: TRBD2; clone_size: -; j_call: TRBJ2-7; v_call: TRBV7-8; cdr3_nt: TGTGCCAGCAGTCCTAGCGGGAGGACATCCTACGAGCAGTACTTC; cdr3_aa: CASSPSGRTSYEQYF
d_call: -; clone_size: once; j_call: TRBJ1-4; v_call: TRBV4-1; cdr3_nt: TGCGCCAGCGGGAAATTACAGGGTTGGGATGAAAAACTGTTTTTT; cdr3_aa: CASGKLQGWDEKLFF
d_call: TRBD1; clone_size: -; j_call: TRBJ1-2; v_call: TRBV27; cdr3_nt: TGTGCCAGCCGAAATAATCGACAGGGGGGCGGAGGTAACTATGGCTACACCTTC; cdr3_aa: CASRNNRQGGGGNYGYTF
d_call: -; clone_size: -; j_call: TRBJ1-5; v_call: TRBV7-9; cdr3_nt: TGTGCCAGCAGCTTTAGCGGGAATCAGCCCCAGCATTTT; cdr3_aa: CASSFSGNQPQHF
d_call: TRBD1; clone_size: -; j_call: TRBJ2-7; v_call: TRBV7-9; cdr3_nt: TGTGCCAGCAGCTCGATACCATCGCCGGGACAGGGGTACGAGCAGTACTTC; cdr3_aa: CASSSIPSPGQGYEQYF
d_call: TRBD1; clone_size: -; j_call: TRBJ1-5; v_call: TRBV7-2; cdr3_nt: TGTGCCAGCAGCTTGTTCCGGGACAGCCTATATCAGCCCCAGCATTTT; cdr3_aa: CASSLFRDSLYQPQHF
d_call: TRBD2; clone_size: -; j_call: TRBJ2-3; v_call: TRBV4-2; cdr3_nt: TGTGCCAGCAGCCAAGAAGCGGGAGGGCCGGGAATAGATACGCAGTATTTT; cdr3_aa: CASSQEAGGPGIDTQYF
d_call: -; clone_size: -; j_call: TRBJ1-1; v_call: TRBV27; cdr3_nt: TGTGCCAGCAGTTTGGGGGGGCTTGGAGGTGAAGCTTTCTTT; cdr3_aa: CASSLGGLGGEAFF
d_call: -; clone_size: -; j_call: TRBJ2-1; v_call: TRBV9; cdr3_nt: TGTGCCAGCAGCGTAGCTCGGCTAGTCACTAATGAGCAGTTCTTC; cdr3_aa: CASSVARLVTNEQFF
d_call: TRBD2; clone_size: -; j_call: TRBJ2-7; v_call: TRBV5-1; cdr3_nt: TGCGCCAGCAGCTTGATGAGCGGGGGTTACTACGAGCAGTACTTC; cdr3_aa: CASSLMSGGYYEQYF
d_call: -; clone_size: -; j_call: TRBJ2-1; v_call: TRBV7-9; cdr3_nt: TGTGCCAGCAGCACTGCTAGAGATGAGCAGTTCTTC; cdr3_aa: CASSTARDEQFF
d_call: TRBD2; clone_size: -; j_call: TRBJ2-7; v_call: TRBV7-9; cdr3_nt: TGTGCCAGCAGCTCGACCCCTAGCGGGGGCGAGCAGTACTTC; cdr3_aa: CASSSTPSGGEQYF
d_call: -; clone_size: few; j_call: TRBJ1-1; v_call: TRBV5-6; cdr3_nt: TGTGCCAGCAGCTTGGGGGTATTCACTGAAGCTTTCTTT; cdr3_aa: CASSLGVFTEAFF
d_call: TRBD2; clone_size: -; j_call: TRBJ2-1; v_call: TRBV28; cdr3_nt: TGTGCCATCCCCGGGACTAGCGGGAGAGGGGTCTGGGATGAGCAGTTCTTC; cdr3_aa: CAIPGTSGRGVWDEQFF
d_call: -; clone_size: -; j_call: TRBJ2-7; v_call: TRBV4-2; cdr3_nt: TGTGCCAGCAGCCAAGCACTACACCCGGAGTACTTC; cdr3_aa: CASSQALHPEYF
d_call: -; clone_size: -; j_call: TRBJ2-7; v_call: TRBV6-5; cdr3_nt: TGTGCCAGCAGCCTCCGAGGCAGGGGCCTGTACGAGCAGTACTTC; cdr3_aa: CASSLRGRGLYEQYF
d_call: -; clone_size: -; j_call: TRBJ2-7; v_call: TRBV29-1; cdr3_nt: TGCAGCGTTGTGGGACCCGGCTACGAGCAGTACTTC; cdr3_aa: CSVVGPGYEQYF
d_call: TRBD2; clone_size: -; j_call: TRBJ2-2; v_call: TRBV4-1; cdr3_nt: TGCGCCAGCAGCCATCCCCGGGACGCGGGAGGGCGTGCCGGGGAGCTGTTTTTT; cdr3_aa: CASSHPRDAGGRAGELFF
d_call: TRBD2; clone_size: -; j_call: TRBJ2-5; v_call: TRBV7-9; cdr3_nt: TGTGCCAGCAGCCATGAGCGGGAGTGGCAAGAGACCCAGTACTTC; cdr3_aa: CASSHEREWQETQYF
d_call: -; clone_size: -; j_call: TRBJ1-1; v_call: TRBV9; cdr3_nt: TGTGCCAGCAGCGCCCCCGTAGCCACTGAAGCTTTCTTT; cdr3_aa: CASSAPVATEAFF
d_call: -; clone_size: -; j_call: TRBJ2-2; v_call: TRBV7-9; cdr3_nt: TGTGCCAGCAGCCCAATCAGCGGGAACACCGGGGAGCTGTTTTTT; cdr3_aa: CASSPISGNTGELFF
d_call: -; clone_size: few; j_call: TRBJ1-1; v_call: TRBV5-1; cdr3_nt: TGCGCCAGCAGCTCAGGGCGGGCTGAAGCTTTCTTT; cdr3_aa: CASSSGRAEAFF
d_call: TRBD2; clone_size: -; j_call: TRBJ2-7; v_call: TRBV10-3; cdr3_nt: TGTGCCATCAGGACCGGGACTAGCGGGAGTTACGAGCAGTACTTC; cdr3_aa: CAIRTGTSGSYEQYF
d_call: -; clone_size: -; j_call: TRBJ2-3; v_call: TRBV27; cdr3_nt: TGTGCCAGCAGCGGGAGCACAGATACGCAGTATTTT; cdr3_aa: CASSGSTDTQYF
d_call: TRBD1; clone_size: -; j_call: TRBJ1-1; v_call: TRBV2; cdr3_nt: TGTGCCAGCAGTGCGAACAGGGGAAACACTGAAGCTTTCTTT; cdr3_aa: CASSANRGNTEAFF
d_call: -; clone_size: -; j_call: TRBJ2-7; v_call: TRBV9; cdr3_nt: TGTGCCAGCAGCCCCGCGACTAAGACCTACGAGCAGTACTTC; cdr3_aa: CASSPATKTYEQYF
d_call: -; clone_size: -; j_call: TRBJ1-4; v_call: TRBV10-2; cdr3_nt: TGCGCCAGCAGTGACGGGGGAACTAATGAAAAACTGTTTTTT; cdr3_aa: CASSDGGTNEKLFF
d_call: TRBD1; clone_size: once; j_call: TRBJ2-1; v_call: TRBV9; cdr3_nt: TGTGCCAGCAGCGGGACGGGACAGCACAATGAGCAGTTCTTC; cdr3_aa: CASSGTGQHNEQFF
d_call: -; clone_size: -; j_call: TRBJ2-3; v_call: TRBV27; cdr3_nt: TGTGCCAGCAGTGTGACCGGACAGACCAGAGCAGATACGCAGTATTTT; cdr3_aa: CASSVTGQTRADTQYF
d_call: TRBD1; clone_size: few; j_call: TRBJ1-1; v_call: TRBV27; cdr3_nt: TGTGCCAGCAGTTTAAAGGGACAGGGTGAAGCTTTCTTT; cdr3_aa: CASSLKGQGEAFF
d_call: -; clone_size: -; j_call: TRBJ2-1; v_call: TRBV6-6; cdr3_nt: TGTGCCAGCAGTTTTCCCTACAATGAGCAGTTCTTC; cdr3_aa: CASSFPYNEQFF
d_call: -; clone_size: few; j_call: TRBJ2-7; v_call: TRBV28; cdr3_nt: TGTGCCAGCAGTTTCGGGGTTCGCGAGCAGTACTTC; cdr3_aa: CASSFGVREQYF
d_call: -; clone_size: -; j_call: TRBJ2-3; v_call: TRBV6-5; cdr3_nt: TGTGCCACCACGGAGGAGGCAGGCACAGATACGCAGTATTTT; cdr3_aa: CATTEEAGTDTQYF
d_call: -; clone_size: -; j_call: TRBJ1-1; v_call: TRBV7-9; cdr3_nt: TGTGCCAGCAGCTCCCCGAAGCAGGGTGCAAGCACTGAAGCTTTCTTT; cdr3_aa: CASSSPKQGASTEAFF